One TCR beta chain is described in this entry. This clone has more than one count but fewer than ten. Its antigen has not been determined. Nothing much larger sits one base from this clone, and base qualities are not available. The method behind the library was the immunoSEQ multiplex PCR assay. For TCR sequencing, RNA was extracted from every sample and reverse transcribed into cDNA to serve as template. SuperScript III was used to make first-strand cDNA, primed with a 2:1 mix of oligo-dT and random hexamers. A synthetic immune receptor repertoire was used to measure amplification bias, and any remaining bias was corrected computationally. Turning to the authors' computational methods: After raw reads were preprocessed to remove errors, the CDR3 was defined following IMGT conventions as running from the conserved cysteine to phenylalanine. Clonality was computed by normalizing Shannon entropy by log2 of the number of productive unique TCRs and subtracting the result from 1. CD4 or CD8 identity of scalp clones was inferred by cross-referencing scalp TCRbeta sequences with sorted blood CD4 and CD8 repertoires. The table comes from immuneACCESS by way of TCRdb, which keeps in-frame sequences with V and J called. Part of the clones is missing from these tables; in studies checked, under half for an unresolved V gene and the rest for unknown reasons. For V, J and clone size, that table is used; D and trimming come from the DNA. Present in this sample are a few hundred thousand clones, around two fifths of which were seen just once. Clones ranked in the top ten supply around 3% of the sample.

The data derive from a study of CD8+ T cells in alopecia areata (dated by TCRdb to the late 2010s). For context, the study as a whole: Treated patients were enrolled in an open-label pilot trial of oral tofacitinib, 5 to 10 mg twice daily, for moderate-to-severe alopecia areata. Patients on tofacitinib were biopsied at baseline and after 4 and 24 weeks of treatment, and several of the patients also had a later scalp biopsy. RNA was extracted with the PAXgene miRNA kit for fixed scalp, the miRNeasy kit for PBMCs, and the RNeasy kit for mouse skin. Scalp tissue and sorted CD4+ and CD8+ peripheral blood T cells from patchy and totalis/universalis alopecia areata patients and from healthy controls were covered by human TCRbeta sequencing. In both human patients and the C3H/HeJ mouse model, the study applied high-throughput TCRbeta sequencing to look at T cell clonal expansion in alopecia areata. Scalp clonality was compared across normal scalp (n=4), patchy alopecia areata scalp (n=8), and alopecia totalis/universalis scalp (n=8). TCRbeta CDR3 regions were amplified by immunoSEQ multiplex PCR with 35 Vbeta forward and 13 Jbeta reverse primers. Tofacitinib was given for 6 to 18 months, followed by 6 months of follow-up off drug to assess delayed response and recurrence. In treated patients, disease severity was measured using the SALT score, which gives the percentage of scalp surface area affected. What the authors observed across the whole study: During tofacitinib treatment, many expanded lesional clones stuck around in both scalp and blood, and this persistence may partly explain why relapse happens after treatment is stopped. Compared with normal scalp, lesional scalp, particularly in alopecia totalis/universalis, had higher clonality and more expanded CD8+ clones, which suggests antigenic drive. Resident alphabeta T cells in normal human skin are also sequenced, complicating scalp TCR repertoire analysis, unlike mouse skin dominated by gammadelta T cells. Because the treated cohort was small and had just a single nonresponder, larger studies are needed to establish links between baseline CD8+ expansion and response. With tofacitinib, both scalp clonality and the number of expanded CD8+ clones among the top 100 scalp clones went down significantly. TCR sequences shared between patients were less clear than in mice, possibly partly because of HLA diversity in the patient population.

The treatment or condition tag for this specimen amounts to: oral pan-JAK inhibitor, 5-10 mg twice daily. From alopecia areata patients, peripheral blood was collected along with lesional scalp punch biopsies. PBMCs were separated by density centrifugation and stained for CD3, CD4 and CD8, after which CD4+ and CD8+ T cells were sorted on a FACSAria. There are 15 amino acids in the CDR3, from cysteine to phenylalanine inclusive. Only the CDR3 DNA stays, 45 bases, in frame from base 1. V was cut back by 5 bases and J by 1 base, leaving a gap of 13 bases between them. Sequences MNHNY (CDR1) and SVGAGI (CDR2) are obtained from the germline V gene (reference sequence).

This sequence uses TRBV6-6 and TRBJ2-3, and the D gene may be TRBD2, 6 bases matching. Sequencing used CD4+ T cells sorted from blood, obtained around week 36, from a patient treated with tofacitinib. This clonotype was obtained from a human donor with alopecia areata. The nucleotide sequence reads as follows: TGTGCCAGCAGTCGGGACTCCACAGGCACAGATACGCAGTATTTT. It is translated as CASSRDSTGTDTQYF.